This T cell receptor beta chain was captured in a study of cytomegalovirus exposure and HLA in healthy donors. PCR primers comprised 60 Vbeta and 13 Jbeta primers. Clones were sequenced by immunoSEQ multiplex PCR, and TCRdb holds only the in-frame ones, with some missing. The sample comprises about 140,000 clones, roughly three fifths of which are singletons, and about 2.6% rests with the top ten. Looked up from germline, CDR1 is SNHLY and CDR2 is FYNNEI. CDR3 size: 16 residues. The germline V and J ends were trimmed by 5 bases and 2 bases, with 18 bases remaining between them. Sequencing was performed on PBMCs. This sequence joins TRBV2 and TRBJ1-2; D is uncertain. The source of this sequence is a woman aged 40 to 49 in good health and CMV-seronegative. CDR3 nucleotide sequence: TGTGCCAGCAGTCAGTTCATACAGCAGGTCAACTATGGCTACACCTTC. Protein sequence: CASSQFIQQVNYGYTF.